The rows below give T cell receptor beta chains drawn from one sample of a study of blood T cells in healthy people across ages. TCRdb called the 5' RACE reads again in MiXCR, with one record for every CDR3 protein. The repertoire holds just under 550,000 distinct CDR3 sequences, with around 24% as singletons. The same specimen was also included in a second study, on T cells of mothers and their children.

The material sequenced was blood. The receptors were gathered from a boy aged 5-17 years in good health. Both conserved end residues are part of each CDR3. A D gene is named only where the DNA matches it firmly. Clone size is not always given. Where it is, it says once, few, many or a class for expanded clones.

j_call v_call d_call clone_size cdr3_aa cdr3_nt
TRBJ2-3 TRBV15 TRBD2 many CATSRDLTAAGGLYTQYF TGTGCCACCAGCAGAGATTTGACGGCTGCGGGGGGGCTGTATACGCAGTATTTT
TRBJ2-1 TRBV4-3 . . CASSQDVDDNEQFF TGCGCCAGCAGCCAAGATGTGGACGACAATGAGCAGTTCTTC
TRBJ1-5 TRBV7-6 . few CASSLGVSNQPQHF TGTGCCAGCAGCCTTGGGGTTAGCAATCAGCCCCAGCATTTT
TRBJ2-5 TRBV29-1 . many CSVATGLQETQYF TGCAGCGTCGCCACAGGGCTTCAAGAGACCCAGTACTTC
TRBJ2-1 TRBV28 . . CASKYPGRFYNEQFF TGTGCCAGCAAATATCCCGGACGTTTCTACAATGAGCAGTTCTTC
TRBJ1-1 TRBV6-2/TRBV6-3 . . CASSYQGFTEAFF TGTGCCAGCAGTTACCAGGGGTTTACTGAAGCTTTCTTT
TRBJ2-1 TRBV7-9 TRBD1 . CASSQGDQFF TGTGCCAGCAGCCAGGGGGATCAGTTCTTC
TRBJ2-7 TRBV5-1 . . CASSSSPPQSGTYEQYF TGCGCCAGCAGCTCCTCGCCCCCCCAATCCGGGACCTACGAGCAGTACTTC
TRBJ2-4 TRBV27 . . CASSFVDRYKNIQYF TGTGCCAGCAGTTTCGTCGACAGGTACAAAAACATTCAGTACTTC
TRBJ1-2 TRBV7-9 . . CASSLAQGSPRNYGYTF TGTGCCAGCAGCTTAGCACAGGGCTCGCCGAGGAACTATGGCTACACCTTC
TRBJ1-1 TRBV4-3 . . CASSQTDRNTEAFF TGCGCCAGCAGCCAAACGGACAGGAACACTGAAGCTTTCTTT
TRBJ2-5 TRBV6-6 . . CASSEPDSQETQYF TGTGCCAGCAGTGAGCCCGACAGTCAAGAGACCCAGTACTTC
TRBJ2-5 TRBV7-9 . . CASSLWSYQETQYF TGTGCCAGCAGCCTGTGGAGTTACCAAGAGACCCAGTACTTC
TRBJ1-3 TRBV28 TRBD1 few CASSPRTGENTIYF TGTGCCAGCAGTCCTCGGACAGGGGAAAACACCATATATTTT
TRBJ1-1 TRBV7-2 . . CASSFTGVDTEAFF TGTGCCAGCAGCTTCACGGGGGTGGACACTGAAGCTTTCTTT
TRBJ1-2 TRBV4-1 . few CASSQTTGYGYTF TGCGCCAGCAGCCAAACTACAGGCTATGGCTACACCTTC
TRBJ2-3 TRBV20-1 TRBD2 . CSAAGLAGEQDTQYF TGCAGTGCGGCTGGACTAGCGGGGGAGCAAGATACGCAGTATTTT
TRBJ1-4 TRBV29-1 . . CSVVAGTEKLFF TGCAGCGTTGTGGCCGGGACTGAAAAACTGTTTTTT
TRBJ2-5 TRBV5-1 . . CASSLLYTQETQYF TGCGCCAGCAGCTTGCTCTACACCCAAGAGACCCAGTACTTC
TRBJ2-7 TRBV20-1 . . CSAIYESRAYEQYF TGCAGTGCCATCTACGAATCCCGAGCCTACGAGCAGTACTTC
TRBJ2-7 TRBV28 . few CASTVGSAYEQYF TGTGCCAGCACCGTTGGTTCGGCCTACGAGCAGTACTTC
TRBJ2-7 TRBV25-1 TRBD1 . CASSEYILGQSSSYEQYF TGTGCCAGCAGTGAATATATTCTGGGACAGTCGAGCTCCTACGAGCAGTACTTC